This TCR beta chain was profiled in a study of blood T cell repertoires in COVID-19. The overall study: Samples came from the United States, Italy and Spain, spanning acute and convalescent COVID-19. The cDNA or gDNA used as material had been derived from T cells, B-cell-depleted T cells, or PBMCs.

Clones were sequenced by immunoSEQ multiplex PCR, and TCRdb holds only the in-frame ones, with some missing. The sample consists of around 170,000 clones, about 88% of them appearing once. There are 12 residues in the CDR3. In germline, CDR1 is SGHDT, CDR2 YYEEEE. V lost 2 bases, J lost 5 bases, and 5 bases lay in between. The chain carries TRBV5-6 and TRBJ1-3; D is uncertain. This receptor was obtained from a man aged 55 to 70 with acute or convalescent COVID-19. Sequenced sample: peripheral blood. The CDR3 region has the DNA TGTGCCAGCAGCTTCAGGAGAAACACCATATATTTT. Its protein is CASSFRRNTIYF.